The subject of this entry is one T cell receptor (beta chain). This record belongs to a study of blood T cell repertoires in COVID-19. Study overall: COVID-19 samples collected from the United States, Italy and Spain covered acute and convalescent phases. T cells, B-cell-depleted T cells, or PBMCs supplied cDNA or gDNA.

V was pared by 5 bases and J by 9 bases, with 17 bases between. Germline-derived CDR1 and CDR2 are SQVTM and ANQGSEA. CDR3 length equals 12 residues. In the authors' methods: Quantification of nucleated cells was approximated via reference gene primer amplification. Repertoires were generated with immunoSEQ multiplex PCR, while TCRdb's copy carries only in-frame clones and drops some. The V and J calls and clone size come from that table; D and trimming were worked out from the DNA. This sample yields 130,000 or so clones, of which about 90% are seen a single time; approximately 10% belongs to the top ten.

The clonotype was recovered from a man in his 60s with active or convalescent COVID-19. Sequencing input: peripheral blood. The chain uses TRBV29-1 and TRBJ2-7; TRBD1 is a possible D gene (6 bases). The CDR3 protein is CSVPGAPGGQYF. The CDR3 DNA is TGCAGCGTTCCAGGGGCTCCAGGTGGGCAGTACTTC.